The 8 T cell receptor beta chains given below trace back to one sample, sequenced in a study of shared clonotypes between healthy human individuals. CD45RO negativity and positive selection for CCR7 defined naive CD8 cells, a population that excluded terminally differentiated effector memory CD45RA+ cells. Sequenced by immunoSEQ multiplex PCR; TCRdb stores in-frame clones only, minus some. In the table there are hundreds of thousands of clones, 85% to 95% of which are singletons. Material: naive CD8+ T cells sorted from blood. These receptors were collected from a man aged 25-40 years in good health.

The rearrangement uses TRBV27 and TRBJ2-7; 11 bases agree with TRBD1. Germline CDR1 MNHEY, CDR2 SMNVEV (reference sequence). The V and J ends lost 6 bases and 2 bases, in that order; junction bases with no gene match: 3. The CDR3 totals 14 residues. The CDR3 protein is CASSWTGGPYEQYF. In DNA form, the CDR3 reads TGTGCCAGCAGCTGGACAGGGGGCCCCTACGAGCAGTACTTC.

The rearrangement joins TRBV7-9 to TRBJ2-3, with D hard to call. V lost 7 bases, J lost 2 bases, and 7 bases lay in between. Germline CDR1 SEHNR, CDR2 FQNEAQ (reference sequence). This CDR3 contains 12 residues. In nucleotides, the CDR3 is TGTGCCAGCACCACTCCCACAGATACGCAGTATTTT. It encodes CASTTPTDTQYF.

The chain is built from TRBV2 and TRBJ2-7, with 11 bases identical to TRBD1. The CDR3 runs 17 residues. CDR1 and CDR2 from the germline V gene are SNHLY and FYNNEI. The V and J ends lost 6 bases and 4 bases, in that order; junction bases with no gene match: 14. The CDR3 spells CASRGGQGASLQYEQYF. CDR3 DNA: TGTGCCAGCAGAGGCGGACAGGGGGCAAGTCTGCAATACGAGCAGTACTTC. The whole variable domain, filled in from reference TRBV2 and TRBJ2-7, reads EPEVTQTPSHQVTQMGQEVILRCVPISNHLYFYWYRQILGQKVEFLVSFYNNEISEKSEIFDDQFSVERPDGSNFTLKIRSTKLEDSAMYFCASRGGQGASLQYEQYFGPGTRLTVT.

This clone was observed a single time. Other DNA sequences in the same sample also yield this CDR3. V usage is TRBV7-3 and J usage is TRBJ2-3; D ambiguous. V was shortened by 1 base and J by 0 bases, with 5 bases between the two germline ends. CDR1 is SGHTA, CDR2 FQGTGA, per germline. CDR3 size: 14 residues. Here the CDR3 DNA reads TGTGCCAGCAGCTTAAGCTCTAGCACAGATACGCAGTATTTT. As protein: CASSLSSSTDTQYF.

This chain uses TRBV7-9 with TRBJ1-2; 8 bases are shared with TRBD1. The CDR3 spans 16 residues. CDR1 SEHNR and CDR2 FQNEAQ come from the germline V gene (reference sequence). After removal of 1 base from V and 5 bases from J, the junction contained 9 bases not matched to a gene. Written as DNA, the CDR3 is TGTGCCAGCAGCTTAGACGACAGGGGCATTGAATATGGCTACACCTTC. Its protein product is CASSLDDRGIEYGYTF.

The chain carries TRBV7-9 and TRBJ2-7, with D perhaps matching TRBD1 (5 bases). The CDR3 spans 12 residues. Trimming removed 8 bases at V and 4 bases at J, with 12 bases between. The V gene's germline CDR1 is SEHNR and CDR2 FQNEAQ (reference sequence). In DNA form, the CDR3 reads TGTGCCAGCGAAAGGGGTGGGTACGAGCAGTACTTC. Protein: CASERGGYEQYF. Combining the CDR3 with reference TRBV7-9 and TRBJ2-7 gives the whole variable domain DTGVSQNPRHKITKRGQNVTFRCDPISEHNRLYWYRQTLGQGPEFLTYFQNEAQLEKSRLLSDRFSAERPKGSFSTLEIQRTEQGDSAMYLCASERGGYEQYFGPGTRLTVT.

The V and J genes are TRBV14 and TRBJ2-5; 7 bases map to TRBD1. This CDR3 is built from 16 residues. CDR1 is SGHDN, CDR2 FVKESK, per germline. V lost 5 bases and J lost 2; bases outside the gene matches: 11. DNA for the CDR3: TGTGCCAGCAGCGTCGCCGGGACAGCCTTTCAAGAGACCCAGTACTTC. This gives the protein CASSVAGTAFQETQYF. The variable domain in full, with the rest retrieved from reference TRBV14 and TRBJ2-5, is EAGVTQFPSHSVIEKGQTVTLRCDPISGHDNLYWYRRVMGKEIKFLLHFVKESKQDESGMPNNRFLAERTGGTYSTLKVQPAELEDSGVYFCASSVAGTAFQETQYFGPGTRLLVL.

The chain combines TRBV9 with TRBJ2-1; D perhaps matches TRBD2 (6 bases). Between the trimmed V and J ends, which lost 4 bases and 4 bases, there was a span of 18 bases. This CDR3 spans 16 amino acids. Germline V gene lookup returns CDR1 SGDLS and CDR2 YYNGEE. CDR3 loop: CASSPRDGHLYNEQFF. CDR3 bases: TGTGCCAGCAGCCCGCGGGATGGACATTTGTACAATGAGCAGTTCTTC.